The 28 T cell receptor beta chains given below trace back to one sample, sequenced in a study of cytomegalovirus exposure and HLA in healthy donors. Primers for the PCR totalled 60 Vbeta and 13 Jbeta. Profiling relied on immunoSEQ multiplex PCR, and the TCRdb table lists in-frame clones only, not all of them. The sample consists of under 150,000 clones, about 82% of them appearing once. Material: PBMCs. These receptors originate from a young man in good health and CMV-seronegative.

The V and J genes are TRBV10-1 and TRBJ2-7; D not resolved. V lost 6 bases to trimming and J lost 3 bases, with 15 bases between them. Per the germline V gene, CDR1 is WNHNN and CDR2 is SYGVQD (reference sequence). The length of the CDR3 is 14 residues. For the CDR3, the DNA is TGCGCCAGCAGCCCCTCTCAGGCCTTCTACGAGCAGTACTTC. Translating gives CASSPSQAFYEQYF.

The chain links TRBV28 to TRBJ1-2, with no clear D. V was cut by 4 bases and J by 2 bases, with 8 bases left in between. This CDR3 contains 13 residues. Germline V gene data show CDR1 as MDHEN and CDR2 as SYDVKM. The CDR3 is CASSYLPNYGYTF. The CDR3 DNA is TGTGCCAGCAGTTACTTACCGAACTATGGCTACACCTTC.

This chain uses TRBV7-8 with TRBJ2-7; TRBD2 is a possible D gene (5 bases). Germline CDR1 reads SGHVS; CDR2 reads FQNEAQ. Trimming cost V 3 bases and J 0 bases, with 9 bases left between them. This CDR3 is built from 14 residues. In nucleotides, the CDR3 is TGTGCCAGCAGCTTGGACTCTTACTCCTACGAGCAGTACTTC. Translation gives CASSLDSYSYEQYF. Filled out from reference TRBV7-8 and TRBJ2-7, the complete variable domain reads GAGVSQSPRYKVAKRGQDVALRCDPISGHVSLFWYQQALGQGPEFLTYFQNEAQLDKSGLPSDRFFAERPEGSVSTLKIQRTQQEDSAVYLCASSLDSYSYEQYFGPGTRLTVT.

The rearrangement links TRBV28 to TRBJ2-7; 8 positions match TRBD1. This CDR3 is 14 amino acids long. Looked up from germline, CDR1 is MDHEN and CDR2 is SYDVKM. V trimming: 6 bases; J trimming: 12 bases; junction bases outside the gene matches: 16. The CDR3: CASSTGTGTPPGYF. CDR3 nucleotide sequence: TGTGCCAGCAGCACCGGGACAGGTACACCACCGGGGTACTTC.

The genes are TRBV28 and TRBJ2-5, with a weak D call TRBD1 (5 bases). The better agreement between TRBJ2-7 and the DNA end casts doubt on the J call. CDR1 is MDHEN, CDR2 SYDVKM, per germline. CDR3 length equals 13 residues. The CDR3 DNA sequence: TGTGCCAGCAGCCCTGGGGCAGGCTACGAGCAGTACTTC. Translation gives CASSPGAGYEQYF.

V gene TRBV19 combines with J gene TRBJ2-7; a weak D match, TRBD2 (6 bases). This CDR3 comprises 14 residues. The germline V gene has CDR1 LNHDA and CDR2 SQIVND (reference sequence). Trimming shortened V by 5 bases and J by 3 bases, and 14 bases separated the two germline ends. The CDR3 reads CASSSSGTGYEQYF. DNA of the CDR3: TGTGCCAGTAGTTCGTCCGGGACTGGCTACGAGCAGTACTTC.

This clone was seen a few times. V is TRBV6-4 and J is TRBJ2-1; 10 bases fit TRBD2. The germline V gene encodes CDR1 MRHNA and CDR2 SNTAGT. V trimming: 0 bases; J trimming: 4 bases; junction bases outside the gene matches: 0. The CDR3 is made up of 15 amino acids. The CDR3, as DNA: TGTGCCAGCAGTGACTCAGCGGGGGGGTACAATGAGCAGTTCTTC. Translation gives CASSDSAGGYNEQFF.

The chain recombines TRBV11-2 with TRBJ2-1, with 12 bases identical to TRBD2. The V gene end was trimmed by 4 bases and the J gene end by 5 bases; junction bases not matched to a gene: 6. Germline CDR1 is SGHAT and CDR2 is FQNNGV. This CDR3 spans 16 amino acids. CDR3 protein: CASSYLAGGPHNEQFF. The CDR3 DNA sequence: TGTGCCAGCAGCTACCTAGCGGGGGGGCCTCACAATGAGCAGTTCTTC.

The J gene is TRBJ2-3, the V gene TRBV30; the D gene is possibly TRBD2 (6 bases). The V gene's germline CDR1 is GTSNPN and CDR2 SVGIG (reference sequence). V lost 4 bases and J lost 3, with 8 bases in between. The length of the CDR3 is 12 residues. The CDR3, as DNA: TGTGCCTGGAACCGGGGGACAGATACGCAGTATTTT. Its protein product is CAWNRGTDTQYF.

J is TRBJ2-7 and V is TRBV13; D is unclear. The V gene's germline CDR1 is PRHDT and CDR2 FYEKMQ (reference sequence). The V end was cut by 1 base, the J end by 3 bases, with 7 bases between. The CDR3 length is 13 residues. The CDR3 region is CASSLVPGYEQYF. The DNA for the CDR3 is TGTGCCAGCAGCTTAGTACCAGGCTACGAGCAGTACTTC. The full variable domain, rest sourced from reference TRBV13 and TRBJ2-7, is AAGVIQSPRHLIKEKRETATLKCYPIPRHDTVYWYQQGPGQDPQFLISFYEKMQSDKGSIPDRFSAQQFSDYHSELNMSSLELGDSALYFCASSLVPGYEQYFGPGTRLTVT.

This clone occurred once. This chain links TRBV9 with TRBJ2-5; 10 bases fit TRBD1. Germline CDR1 SGDLS, CDR2 YYNGEE. The V gene end was trimmed by 3 bases and the J gene end by 1 base; junction bases not matched to a gene: 6. This CDR3 is built from 16 residues. CDR3 region: CASSAGDRGSQETQYF. CDR3 sequence (DNA): TGTGCCAGCAGCGCGGGGGACAGGGGTAGCCAAGAGACCCAGTACTTC. The full variable domain, in which reference TRBV9 and TRBJ2-5 provide the parts outside the CDR3, is DSGVTQTPKHLITATGQRVTLRCSPRSGDLSVYWYQQSLDQGLQFLIQYYNGEERAKGNILERFSAQQFPDLHSELNLSSLELGDSALYFCASSAGDRGSQETQYFGPGTRLLVL.

This CDR3 reads CASRGGPDQPQHF. The CDR3 bases are TGTGCCAGCAGAGGGGGACCAGATCAGCCCCAGCATTTT. The chain couples TRBV2 to TRBJ1-5, with D maybe TRBD1 (6 bases). The V end was cut by 6 bases, the J end by 5 bases, with 11 bases between. This CDR3 contains 13 residues. Per the germline V gene, CDR1 is SNHLY and CDR2 is FYNNEI.

This clone was picked up a small number of times. This rearrangement joins TRBV5-1 to TRBJ2-2; 13 bases fit TRBD2. The CDR3 sequence is 17 residues long. CDR1 is SGHRS, CDR2 YFSETQ, per germline. The V and J ends lost 4 bases and 1 base, in that order; junction bases with no gene match: 4. As DNA, the CDR3 is TGCGCCAGCAGCCTGGGACTAGCGGGATGGAACACCGGGGAGCTGTTTTTT. This encodes CASSLGLAGWNTGELFF.

The V call is TRBV28, the J call TRBJ1-1, with TRBD1 matching 9 bases. The CDR3 runs to 15 residues. Germline CDR1 reads MDHEN; CDR2 reads SYDVKM. The V and J ends lost 8 bases and 4 bases, in that order; junction bases with no gene match: 11. In DNA form, the CDR3 reads TGTGCCAGCTTTCCCCACGGGACAGGGAGCACTGAAGCTTTCTTT. Its protein is CASFPHGTGSTEAFF.

The V gene is TRBV30, the J gene TRBJ1-5; D is ambiguous. The V end was cut by 2 bases, the J end by 2 bases, with 10 bases between. The CDR3 loop spans 14 amino acids. Germline values: CDR1 GTSNPN, CDR2 SVGIG (reference sequence). CDR3 in DNA: TGTGCCTGGAGTCGCATCGTAGGCAATCAGCCCCAGCATTTT. Translation: CAWSRIVGNQPQHF.

This clone occurred a few times. The chain uses TRBV6-1 and TRBJ1-1; 11 nucleotides match TRBD1. The CDR3 contains 15 residues. The V segment lost 2 bases and the J segment 4 bases; nucleotides outside the gene matches: 3. The germline V gene encodes CDR1 MNHNS and CDR2 SASEGT. The CDR3 loop is CASSEHGTGGTEAFF. CDR3 DNA: TGTGCCAGCAGTGAACACGGGACAGGGGGCACTGAAGCTTTCTTT.

This clone was found once. Other DNA sequences in this specimen translate into the identical CDR3. The chain uses TRBV6-5 and TRBJ2-7; 10 bases are shared with TRBD2. V lost 0 bases to trimming and J lost 1 base; unmatched junction nucleotides: 0. This CDR3 spans 15 amino acids. Germline CDR1 MNHEY, CDR2 SVGAGI. The CDR3 loop reads CASSYSTSGSYEQYF. Written as DNA, the CDR3 is TGTGCCAGCAGTTACTCGACTAGCGGGTCCTACGAGCAGTACTTC.

This chain links TRBV19 with TRBJ1-4; D might be TRBD1 (6 bases). Trimming stripped 3 bases from V and 0 bases from J, with 11 bases between. This CDR3 comprises 16 residues. Germline CDR1 and CDR2: LNHDA and SQIVND (reference sequence). For the CDR3, the DNA is TGTGCCAGTAGTATTGGACAGAGAGCAACTAATGAAAAACTGTTTTTT. This translates into CASSIGQRATNEKLFF.

The chain combines TRBV27 with TRBJ1-1; the match to TRBD1 covers 7 bases. The germline gives CDR1 MNHEY, CDR2 SMNVEV (reference sequence). This CDR3 has 15 amino acids. V shed 6 bases and J 1 base; nucleotides not matched to a gene: 8. The CDR3 spells CASRHSGQTNTEAFF. The CDR3, as DNA: TGTGCCAGCAGACATTCGGGACAGACGAACACTGAAGCTTTCTTT.

The V and J genes are TRBV27 and TRBJ1-2; 8 positions agree with TRBD1. The trim removed 6 bases at V and 7 bases at J, leaving 13 bases unmatched. CDR1 is MNHEY, CDR2 SMNVEV, per germline (reference sequence). CDR3 size: 15 residues. CDR3 nucleotides: TGTGCCAGCAGGGGGGTGGGGACAGGCGGTGGTGGCTACACCTTC. Its protein product is CASRGVGTGGGGYTF.

CDR3 in DNA: TGTGCCATCAGTGAGCCAAGCGGGAGGAGCTCCTACGAGCAGTACTTC. Residues: CAISEPSGRSSYEQYF. The V gene is TRBV10-3, the J gene TRBJ2-7, with 9 bases identical to TRBD2. The CDR3 runs 16 residues. J was trimmed by 0 bases and V by 2 bases; bases with no gene match: 5. The germline CDR1 and CDR2 sequences are ENHRY and SYGVKD.

The genes are TRBV4-1 and TRBJ2-7; 7 bases fit TRBD1. The CDR3 covers 16 residues. The germline CDR1 and CDR2 sequences are MGHRA and YSYEKL. V shed 3 bases and J 0 bases; nucleotides not matched to a gene: 8. The CDR3 protein is CASSQEDRPPSYEQYF. Here the CDR3 DNA reads TGCGCCAGCAGCCAGGAGGACAGGCCACCCTCCTACGAGCAGTACTTC.

V usage is TRBV4-1 and J usage is TRBJ2-5, with D possibly being TRBD2 (7 bases). Trimming removed 4 bases at V and 5 bases at J, with 14 bases between. The CDR3 has 14 residues. The germline gives CDR1 MGHRA, CDR2 YSYEKL. The CDR3 here is CASSRGGAWETQYF. CDR3 coding DNA: TGCGCCAGCAGCCGAGGGGGGGCATGGGAGACCCAGTACTTC.

This rearrangement joins TRBV5-1 to TRBJ1-5; TRBD1 might be the D (6 bases). Trimming stripped 5 bases from V and 3 bases from J, with 15 bases between. The CDR3 runs 15 residues. In germline, CDR1 is SGHRS, CDR2 YFSETQ. The CDR3 DNA sequence: TGCGCCAGCAGTGTGGGTGGACAGTTCAATCAGCCCCAGCATTTT. As protein: CASSVGGQFNQPQHF.

The rearrangement joins TRBV7-9 to TRBJ2-3; D perhaps matches TRBD1 (5 bases). In germline, CDR1 is SEHNR, CDR2 FQNEAQ (reference sequence). Trimming cost V 3 bases and J 2 bases, with 18 bases left between them. This CDR3 has 17 residues. This chain's CDR3 is CASSLADSSVSTDTQYF. The CDR3 DNA sequence: TGTGCCAGCAGCTTGGCCGACAGTTCCGTTTCCACAGATACGCAGTATTTT.

The CDR3 protein is CASSPGTGGLTEAFF. The CDR3 bases are TGTGCCAGCTCACCAGGGACAGGGGGTCTGACTGAAGCTTTCTTT. The chain has TRBV18 and TRBJ1-1, with TRBD1 identical over 11 bases. With 2 bases clipped from V and 5 bases from J, the junction kept 4 bases outside the gene matches. The CDR3 length is 15 residues. Germline CDR1 is KGHSH and CDR2 is LQKENI.

V gene TRBV18 combines with J gene TRBJ1-1; possible D gene TRBD1, 5 bases. CDR1 and CDR2 (germline): KGHSH, LQKENI. Trimming shortened V by 2 bases and J by 2 bases, and 6 bases separated the two germline ends. This CDR3 is 13 amino acids long. The CDR3 DNA follows: TGTGCCAGCTCACCAGGGGCCAACACTGAAGCTTTCTTT. Its protein product is CASSPGANTEAFF.

The chain uses TRBV2 and TRBJ2-5, with D possibly being TRBD2 (6 bases). Germline CDR1 reads SNHLY; CDR2 reads FYNNEI. This CDR3 has 14 residues. V was clipped by 6 bases and J by 3 bases, with 14 bases between them. The CDR3 DNA follows: TGTGCCAGCAGAGGAGACTGGGGGGAAGAGACCCAGTACTTC. Translated, it gives CASRGDWGEETQYF.